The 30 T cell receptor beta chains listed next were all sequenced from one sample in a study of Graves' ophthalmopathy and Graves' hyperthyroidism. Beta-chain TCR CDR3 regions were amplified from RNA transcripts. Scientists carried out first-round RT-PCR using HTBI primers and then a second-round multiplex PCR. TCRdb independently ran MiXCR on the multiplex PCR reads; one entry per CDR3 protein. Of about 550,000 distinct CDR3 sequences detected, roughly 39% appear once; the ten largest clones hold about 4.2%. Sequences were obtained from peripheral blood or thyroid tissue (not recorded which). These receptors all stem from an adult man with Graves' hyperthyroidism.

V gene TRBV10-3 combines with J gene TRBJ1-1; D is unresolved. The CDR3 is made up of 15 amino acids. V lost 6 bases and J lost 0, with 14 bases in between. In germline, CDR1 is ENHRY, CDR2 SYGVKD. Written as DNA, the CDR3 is TGTGCCATCAGGGGAAGTGAGATCATGAACACTGAAGCTTTCTTT. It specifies CAIRGSEIMNTEAFF.

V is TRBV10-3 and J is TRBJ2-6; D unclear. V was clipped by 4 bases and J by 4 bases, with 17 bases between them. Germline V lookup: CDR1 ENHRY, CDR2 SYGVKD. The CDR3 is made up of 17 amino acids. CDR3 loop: CAISVGNANTGANVLTF. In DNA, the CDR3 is TGTGCCATCAGTGTAGGAAACGCGAACACCGGGGCCAACGTCCTGACTTTC.

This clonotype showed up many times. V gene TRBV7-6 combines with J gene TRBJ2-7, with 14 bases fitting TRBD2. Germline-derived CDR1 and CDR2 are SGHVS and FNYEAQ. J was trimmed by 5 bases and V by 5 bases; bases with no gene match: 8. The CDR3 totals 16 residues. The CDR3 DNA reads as TGTGCCAGCAGCACTCGACTAGCGGGAGGGGTACACGAGCAGTACTTC. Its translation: CASSTRLAGGVHEQYF.

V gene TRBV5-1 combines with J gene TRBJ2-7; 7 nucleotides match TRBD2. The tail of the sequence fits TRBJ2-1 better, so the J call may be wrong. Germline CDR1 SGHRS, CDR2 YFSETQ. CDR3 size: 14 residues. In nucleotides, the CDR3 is TGCGCCAGCAGCTCCGGACTAGGCGGCAATGAGCAGTTCTTC. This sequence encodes CASSSGLGGNEQFF.

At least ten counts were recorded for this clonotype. CDR3 DNA sequence: TGTGCCAGCACCTGGGACATGCCGAATGAAGCTTTCTTT. Translated: CASTWDMPNEAFF. The J gene is TRBJ1-1, the V gene TRBV6-1; possibly TRBD1 for D (6 bases). Germline CDR1 is MNHNS and CDR2 is SASEGT. Trimming took off 7 bases at V and 7 bases at J, with 16 bases between the two ends. This CDR3 comprises 13 residues.

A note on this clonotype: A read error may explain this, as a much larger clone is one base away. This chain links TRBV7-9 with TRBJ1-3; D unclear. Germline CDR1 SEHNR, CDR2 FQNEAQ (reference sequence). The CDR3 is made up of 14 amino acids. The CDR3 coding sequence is TGTGCCAGCAGCTTGTATGGGGAAGGAAACACCATACATTTT. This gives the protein CASSLYGEGNTIHF.

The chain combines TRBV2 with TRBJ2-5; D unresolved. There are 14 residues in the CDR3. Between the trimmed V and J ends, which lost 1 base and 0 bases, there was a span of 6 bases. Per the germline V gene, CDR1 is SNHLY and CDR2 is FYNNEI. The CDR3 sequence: CASSEDGHQETQYF. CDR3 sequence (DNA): TGTGCCAGCAGTGAAGATGGCCACCAAGAGACCCAGTACTTC.

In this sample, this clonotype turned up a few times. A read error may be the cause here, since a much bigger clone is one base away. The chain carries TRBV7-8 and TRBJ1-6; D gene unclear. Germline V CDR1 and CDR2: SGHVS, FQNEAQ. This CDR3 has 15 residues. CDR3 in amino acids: CVSSLSRGIHSPLHF. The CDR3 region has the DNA TGTGTCAGCAGCTTATCCCGGGGAATCCATTCACCCCTCCACTTT.

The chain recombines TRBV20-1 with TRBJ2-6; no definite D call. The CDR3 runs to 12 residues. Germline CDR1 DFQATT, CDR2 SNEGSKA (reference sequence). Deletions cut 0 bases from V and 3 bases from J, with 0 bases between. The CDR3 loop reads CSARDGANVLTF. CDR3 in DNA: TGCAGTGCTAGAGATGGGGCCAACGTCCTGACTTTC.

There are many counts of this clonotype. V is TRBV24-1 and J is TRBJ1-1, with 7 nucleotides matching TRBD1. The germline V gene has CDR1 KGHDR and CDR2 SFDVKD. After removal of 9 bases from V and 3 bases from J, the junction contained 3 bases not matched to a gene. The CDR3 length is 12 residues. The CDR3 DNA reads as TGTGCCACCCGAGACAGGGACACTGAAGCTTTCTTT. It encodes CATRDRDTEAFF.

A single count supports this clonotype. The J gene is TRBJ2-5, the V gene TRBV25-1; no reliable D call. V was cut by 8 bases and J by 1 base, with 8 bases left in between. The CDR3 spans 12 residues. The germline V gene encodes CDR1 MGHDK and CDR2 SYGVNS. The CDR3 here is CASLAPQETQYF. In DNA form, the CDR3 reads TGTGCCAGCTTAGCTCCCCAAGAGACCCAGTACTTC.

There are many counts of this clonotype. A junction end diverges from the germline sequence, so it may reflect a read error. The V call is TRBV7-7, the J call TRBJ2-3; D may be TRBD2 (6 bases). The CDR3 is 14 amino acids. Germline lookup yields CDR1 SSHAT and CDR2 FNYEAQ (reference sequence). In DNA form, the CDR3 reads TGTGCTAGCAGCCCTACTAGCCTCGGAGATACGCAGTATTTT. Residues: CASSPTSLGDTQYF.

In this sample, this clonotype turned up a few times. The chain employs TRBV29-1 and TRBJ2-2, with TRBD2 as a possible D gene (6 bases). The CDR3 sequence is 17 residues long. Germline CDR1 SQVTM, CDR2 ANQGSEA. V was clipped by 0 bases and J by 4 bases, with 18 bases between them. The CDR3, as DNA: TGCAGCGTTGAAGAAAGGGGACTTCACCCTAGCACCGGGGAGCTGTTTTTT. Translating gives CSVEERGLHPSTGELFF.

DNA for the CDR3: TGCAGCGTAGGGACAGGGGGCGCAGGTGCCTATGGCTACACCTTC. Its translation: CSVGTGGAGAYGYTF. The chain has TRBV29-1 and TRBJ1-2, with 12 bases identical to TRBD1. V lost 6 bases and J lost 4; bases outside the gene matches: 9. CDR1 is SQVTM and CDR2 is ANQGSEA in the germline V gene. CDR3 length equals 15 residues.

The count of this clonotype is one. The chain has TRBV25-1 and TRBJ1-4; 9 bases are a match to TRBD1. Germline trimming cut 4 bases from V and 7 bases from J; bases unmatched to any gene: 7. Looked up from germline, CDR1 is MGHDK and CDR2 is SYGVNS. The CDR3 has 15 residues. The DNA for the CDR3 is TGTGCCAGCAGTGGAAGGACAGGGGTGGGTGAAAAACTGTTTTTT. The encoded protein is CASSGRTGVGEKLFF. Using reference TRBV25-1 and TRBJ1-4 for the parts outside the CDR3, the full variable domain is EADIYQTPRYLVIGTGKKITLECSQTMGHDKMYWYQQDPGMELHLIHYSYGVNSTEKGDLSSESTVSRIRTEHFPLTLESARPSHTSQYLCASSGRTGVGEKLFFGSGTQLSVL.

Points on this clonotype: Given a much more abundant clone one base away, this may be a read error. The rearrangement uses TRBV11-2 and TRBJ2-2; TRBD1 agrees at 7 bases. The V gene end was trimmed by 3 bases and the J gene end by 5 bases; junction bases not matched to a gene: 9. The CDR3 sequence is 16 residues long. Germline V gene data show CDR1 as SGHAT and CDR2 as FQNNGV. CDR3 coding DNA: TGTGCCAGCAGCTTCGAACCGGGACAGATAACCGGGGAGCTGTTTTTT. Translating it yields CASSFEPGQITGELFF.

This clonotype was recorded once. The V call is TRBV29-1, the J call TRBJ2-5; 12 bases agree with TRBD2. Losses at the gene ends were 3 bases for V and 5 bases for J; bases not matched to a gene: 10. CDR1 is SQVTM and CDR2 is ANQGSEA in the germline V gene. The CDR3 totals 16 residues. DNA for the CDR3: TGCAGCGTTGAGTGGGGGTCGACTAGCGGGGGTGAGACCCAGTACTTC. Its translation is CSVEWGSTSGGETQYF.

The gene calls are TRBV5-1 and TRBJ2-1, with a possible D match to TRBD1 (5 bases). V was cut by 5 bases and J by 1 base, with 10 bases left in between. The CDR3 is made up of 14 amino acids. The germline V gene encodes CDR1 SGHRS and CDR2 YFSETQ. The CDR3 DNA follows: TGCGCCAGCAGTAAATCAGGGTCCTACAATGAGCAGTTCTTC. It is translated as CASSKSGSYNEQFF.

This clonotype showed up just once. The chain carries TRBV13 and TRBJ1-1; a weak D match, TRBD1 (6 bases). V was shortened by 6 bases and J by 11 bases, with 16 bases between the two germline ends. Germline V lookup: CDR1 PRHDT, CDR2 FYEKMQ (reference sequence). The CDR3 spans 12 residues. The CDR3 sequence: CASRVRGKWAFF. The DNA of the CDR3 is TGTGCCAGCAGGGTAAGGGGGAAATGGGCTTTCTTT. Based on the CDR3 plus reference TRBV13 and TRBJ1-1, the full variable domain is AAGVIQSPRHLIKEKRETATLKCYPIPRHDTVYWYQQGPGQDPQFLISFYEKMQSDKGSIPDRFSAQQFSDYHSELNMSSLELGDSALYFCASRVRGKWAFFGQGTRLTVV.

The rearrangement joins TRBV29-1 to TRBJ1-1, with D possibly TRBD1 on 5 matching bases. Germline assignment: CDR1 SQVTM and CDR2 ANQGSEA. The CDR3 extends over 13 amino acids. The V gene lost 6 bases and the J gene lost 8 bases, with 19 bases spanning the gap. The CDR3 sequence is CSVQSPGTLEAFF. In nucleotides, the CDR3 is TGCAGCGTGCAATCTCCCGGGACGCTCGAAGCTTTCTTT.

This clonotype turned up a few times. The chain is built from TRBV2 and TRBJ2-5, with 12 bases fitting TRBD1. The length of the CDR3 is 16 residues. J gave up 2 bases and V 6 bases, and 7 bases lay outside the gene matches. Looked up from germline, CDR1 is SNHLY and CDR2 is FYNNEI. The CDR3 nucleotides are TGTGCCAGCAGCGGACCGGGACAGGGGGCTCAAGAGACCCAGTACTTC. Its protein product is CASSGPGQGAQETQYF.

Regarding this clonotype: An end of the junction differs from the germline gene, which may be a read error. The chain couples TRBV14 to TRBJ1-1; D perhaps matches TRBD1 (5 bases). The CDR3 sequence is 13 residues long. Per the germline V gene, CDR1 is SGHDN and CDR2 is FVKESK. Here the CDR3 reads CASSQDVDTEALF. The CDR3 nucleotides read TGTGCCAGCAGCCAAGATGTGGACACTGAAGCTCTCTTT.

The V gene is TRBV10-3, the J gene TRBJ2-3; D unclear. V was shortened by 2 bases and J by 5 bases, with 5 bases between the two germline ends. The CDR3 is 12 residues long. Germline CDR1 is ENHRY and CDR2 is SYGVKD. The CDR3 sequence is CAISEGVDTQYF. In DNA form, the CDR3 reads TGTGCCATCAGTGAGGGGGTAGATACGCAGTATTTT.

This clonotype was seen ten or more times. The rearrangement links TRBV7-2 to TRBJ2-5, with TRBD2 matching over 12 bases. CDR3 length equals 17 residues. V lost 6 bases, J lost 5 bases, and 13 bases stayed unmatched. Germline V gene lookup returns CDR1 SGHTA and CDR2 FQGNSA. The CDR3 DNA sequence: TGTGCCAGCAGTTTCACAGGGGGACTAGCGGGCGTGGAGACCCAGTACTTC. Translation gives CASSFTGGLAGVETQYF. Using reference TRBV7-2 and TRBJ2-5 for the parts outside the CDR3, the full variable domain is GAGVSQSPSNKVTEKGKDVELRCDPISGHTALYWYRQSLGQGLEFLIYFQGNSAPDKSGLPSDRFSAERTGGSVSTLTIQRTQQEDSAVYLCASSFTGGLAGVETQYFGPGTRLLVL.

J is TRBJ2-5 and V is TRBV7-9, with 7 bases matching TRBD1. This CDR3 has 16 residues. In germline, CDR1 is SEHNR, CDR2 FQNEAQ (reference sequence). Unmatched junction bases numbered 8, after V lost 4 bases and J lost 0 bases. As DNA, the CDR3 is TGTGCCAGCAGCTCTTGGGACAGCTTATACCAAGAGACCCAGTACTTC. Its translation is CASSSWDSLYQETQYF. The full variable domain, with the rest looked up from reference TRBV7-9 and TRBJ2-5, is DTGVSQNPRHKITKRGQNVTFRCDPISEHNRLYWYRQTLGQGPEFLTYFQNEAQLEKSRLLSDRFSAERPKGSFSTLEIQRTEQGDSAMYLCASSSWDSLYQETQYFGPGTRLLVL.

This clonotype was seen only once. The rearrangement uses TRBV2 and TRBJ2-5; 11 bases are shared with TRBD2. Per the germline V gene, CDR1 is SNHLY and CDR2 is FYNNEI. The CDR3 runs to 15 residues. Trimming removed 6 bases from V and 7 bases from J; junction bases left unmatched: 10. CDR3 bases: TGTGCCAGCAGGGCTACTAGCGGGAGATCTGGGACCCAGTACTTC. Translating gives CASRATSGRSGTQYF.

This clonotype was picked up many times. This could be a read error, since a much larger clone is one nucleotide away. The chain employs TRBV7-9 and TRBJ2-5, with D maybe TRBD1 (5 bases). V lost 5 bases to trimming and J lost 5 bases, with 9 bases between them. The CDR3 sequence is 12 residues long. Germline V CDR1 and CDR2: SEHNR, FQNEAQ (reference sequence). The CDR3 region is CASSPGLETQYF. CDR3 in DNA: TGTGCCAGCAGCCCAGGGTTGGAGACCCAGTACTTC.

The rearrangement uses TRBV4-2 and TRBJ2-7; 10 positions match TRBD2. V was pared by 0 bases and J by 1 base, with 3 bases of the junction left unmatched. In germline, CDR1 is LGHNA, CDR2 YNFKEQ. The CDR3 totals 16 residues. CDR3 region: CASSQEPSGGSYEQYF. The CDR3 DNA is TGTGCCAGCAGCCAAGAGCCTAGCGGGGGATCCTACGAGCAGTACTTC.

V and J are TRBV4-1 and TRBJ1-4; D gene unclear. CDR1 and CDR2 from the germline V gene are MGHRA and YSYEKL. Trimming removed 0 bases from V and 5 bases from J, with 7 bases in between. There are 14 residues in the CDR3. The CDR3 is CASSQDQLNEKLFF. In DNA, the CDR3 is TGCGCCAGCAGCCAAGACCAGTTAAATGAAAAACTGTTTTTT.

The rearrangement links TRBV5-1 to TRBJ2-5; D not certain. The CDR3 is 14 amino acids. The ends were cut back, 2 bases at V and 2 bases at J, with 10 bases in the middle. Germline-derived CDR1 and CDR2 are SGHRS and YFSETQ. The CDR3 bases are TGCGCCAGCAGCTTTGGGAAAGGACAAGAGACCCAGTACTTC. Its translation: CASSFGKGQETQYF.